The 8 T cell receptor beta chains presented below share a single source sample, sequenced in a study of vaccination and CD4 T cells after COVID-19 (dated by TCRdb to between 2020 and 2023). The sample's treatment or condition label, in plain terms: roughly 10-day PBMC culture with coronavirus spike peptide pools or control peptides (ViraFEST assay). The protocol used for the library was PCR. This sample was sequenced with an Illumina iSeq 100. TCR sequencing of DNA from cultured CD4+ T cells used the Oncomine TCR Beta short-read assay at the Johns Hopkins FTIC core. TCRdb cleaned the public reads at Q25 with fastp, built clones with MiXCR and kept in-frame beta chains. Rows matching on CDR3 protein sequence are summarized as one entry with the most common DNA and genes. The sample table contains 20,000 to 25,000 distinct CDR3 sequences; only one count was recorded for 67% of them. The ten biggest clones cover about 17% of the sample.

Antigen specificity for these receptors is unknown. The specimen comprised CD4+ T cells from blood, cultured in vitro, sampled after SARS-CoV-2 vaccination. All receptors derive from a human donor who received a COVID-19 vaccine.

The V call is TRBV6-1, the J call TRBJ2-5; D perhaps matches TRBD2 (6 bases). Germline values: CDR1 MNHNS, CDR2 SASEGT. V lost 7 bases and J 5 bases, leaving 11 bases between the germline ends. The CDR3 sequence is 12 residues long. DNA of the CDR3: TGTGCCAGCAAGGGCGGGGCGGAGACCCAGTACTTC. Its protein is CASKGGAETQYF.

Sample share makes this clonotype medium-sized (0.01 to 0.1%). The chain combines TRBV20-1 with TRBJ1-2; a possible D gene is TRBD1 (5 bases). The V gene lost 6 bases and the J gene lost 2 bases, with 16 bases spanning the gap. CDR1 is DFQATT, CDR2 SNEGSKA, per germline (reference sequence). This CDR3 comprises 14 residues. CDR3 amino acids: CSAGRSGTNYGYTF. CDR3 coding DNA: TGCAGTGCCGGGCGGTCAGGGACCAACTATGGCTACACCTTC.

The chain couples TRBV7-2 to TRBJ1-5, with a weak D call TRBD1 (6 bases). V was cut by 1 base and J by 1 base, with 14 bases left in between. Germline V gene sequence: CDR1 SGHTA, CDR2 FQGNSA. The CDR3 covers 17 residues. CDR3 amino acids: CASSLGWRRGSNQPQHF. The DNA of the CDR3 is TGTGCCAGCAGCTTAGGGTGGCGCAGGGGAAGCAATCAGCCCCAGCATTTT.

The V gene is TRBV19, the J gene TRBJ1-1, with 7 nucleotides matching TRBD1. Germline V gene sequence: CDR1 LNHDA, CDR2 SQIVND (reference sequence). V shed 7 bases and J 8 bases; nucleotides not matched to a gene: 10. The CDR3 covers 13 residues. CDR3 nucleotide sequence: TGTGCCAGTAACAGGGGTGGGAAAAAAGAAGCTTTCTTT. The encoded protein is CASNRGGKKEAFF. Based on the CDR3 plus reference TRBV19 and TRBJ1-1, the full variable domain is DGGITQSPKYLFRKEGQNVTLSCEQNLNHDAMYWYRQDPGQGLRLIYYSQIVNDFQKGDIAEGYSVSREKKESFPLTVTSAQKNPTAFYLCASNRGGKKEAFFGQGTRLTVV.

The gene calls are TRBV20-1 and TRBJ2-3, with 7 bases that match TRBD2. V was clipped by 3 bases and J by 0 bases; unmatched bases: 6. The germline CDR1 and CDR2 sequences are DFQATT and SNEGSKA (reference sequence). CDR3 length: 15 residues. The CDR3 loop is CSASSAGVSTDTQYF. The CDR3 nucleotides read TGCAGTGCTAGCTCTGCGGGGGTCAGCACAGATACGCAGTATTTT.

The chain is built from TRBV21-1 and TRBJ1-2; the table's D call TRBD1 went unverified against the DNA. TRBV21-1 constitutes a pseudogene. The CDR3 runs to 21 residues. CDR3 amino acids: CASSKGRSGHFSLNEYYGYTF. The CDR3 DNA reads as TGTGCCAGCAGCAAAGGTAGGTCAGGACATTTTTCTCTAAACGAATACTATGGCTACACCTTC.

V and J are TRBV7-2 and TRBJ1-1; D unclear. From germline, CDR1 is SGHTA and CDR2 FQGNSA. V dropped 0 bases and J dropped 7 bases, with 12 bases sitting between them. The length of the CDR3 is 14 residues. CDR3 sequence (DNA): TGTGCCAGCAGCTTAGCGCTAAGTTCGGGTGAAGCTTTCTTT. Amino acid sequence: CASSLALSSGEAFF.

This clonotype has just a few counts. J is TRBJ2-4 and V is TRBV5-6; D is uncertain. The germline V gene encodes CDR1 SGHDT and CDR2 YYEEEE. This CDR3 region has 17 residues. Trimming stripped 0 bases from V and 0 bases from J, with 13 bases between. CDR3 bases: TGTGCCAGCAGCTTGGTATTCGGAGTCGTAGCCAAAAACATTCAGTACTTC. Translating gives CASSLVFGVVAKNIQYF.